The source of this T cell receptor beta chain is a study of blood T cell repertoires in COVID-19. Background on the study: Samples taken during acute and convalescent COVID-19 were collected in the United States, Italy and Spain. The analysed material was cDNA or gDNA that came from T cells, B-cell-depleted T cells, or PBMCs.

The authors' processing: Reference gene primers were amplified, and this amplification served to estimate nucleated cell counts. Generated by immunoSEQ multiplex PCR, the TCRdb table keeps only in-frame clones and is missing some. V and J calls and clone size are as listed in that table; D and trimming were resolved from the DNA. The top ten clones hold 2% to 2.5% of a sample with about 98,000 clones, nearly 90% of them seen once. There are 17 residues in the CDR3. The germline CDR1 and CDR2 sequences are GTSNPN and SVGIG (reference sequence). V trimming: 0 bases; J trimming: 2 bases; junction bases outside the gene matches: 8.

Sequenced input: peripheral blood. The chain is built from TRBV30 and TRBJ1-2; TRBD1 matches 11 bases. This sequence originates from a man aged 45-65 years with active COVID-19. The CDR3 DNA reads TGTGCCTGGAGTGTAAAGGGACAGGGGGTAACGAACTATGGCTACACCTTC. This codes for CAWSVKGQGVTNYGYTF. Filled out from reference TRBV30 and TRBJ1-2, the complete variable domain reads SQTIHQWPATLVQPVGSPLSLECTVEGTSNPNLYWYRQAAGRGLQLLFYSVGIGQISSEVPQNLSASRPQDRQFILSSKKLLLSDSGFYLCAWSVKGQGVTNYGYTFGSGTRLTVV.